The entry that follows covers one TCR beta chain sequence. Measured with immunoSEQ multiplex PCR; TCRdb has only the in-frame clones, and not every one. The sample contains about 380,000 clones, approximately 95% of which appear only once. This record belongs to a study of shared T cell receptors in the human thymus. CDR3 length: 14 residues. V was shortened by 5 bases and J by 2 bases, with 8 bases between the two germline ends. The germline V gene has CDR1 SGHKS and CDR2 YYEKEE (reference sequence). Sequences were obtained from thymocytes. This chain joins TRBV5-5 and TRBJ2-6; D is uncertain. The sequence was obtained from a human donor. In DNA form, the CDR3 reads TGTGCCAGCAGTCCCTATACTGGGGCCAACGTCCTGACTTTC. This gives the protein CASSPYTGANVLTF.